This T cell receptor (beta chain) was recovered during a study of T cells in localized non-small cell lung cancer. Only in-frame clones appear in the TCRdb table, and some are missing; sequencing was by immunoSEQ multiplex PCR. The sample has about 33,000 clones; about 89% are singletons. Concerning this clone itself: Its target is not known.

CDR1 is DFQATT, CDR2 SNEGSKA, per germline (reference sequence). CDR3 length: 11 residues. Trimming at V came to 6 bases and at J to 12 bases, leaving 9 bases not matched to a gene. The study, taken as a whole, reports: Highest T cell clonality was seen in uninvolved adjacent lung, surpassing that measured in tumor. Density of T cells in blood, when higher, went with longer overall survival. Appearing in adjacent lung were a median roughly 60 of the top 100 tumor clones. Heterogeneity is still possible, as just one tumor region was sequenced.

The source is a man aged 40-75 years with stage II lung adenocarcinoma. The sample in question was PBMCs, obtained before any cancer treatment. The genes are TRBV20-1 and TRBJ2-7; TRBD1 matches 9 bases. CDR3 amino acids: CSATGGVGWYF. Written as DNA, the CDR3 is TGCAGTGCGACAGGGGGAGTGGGCTGGTACTTC.